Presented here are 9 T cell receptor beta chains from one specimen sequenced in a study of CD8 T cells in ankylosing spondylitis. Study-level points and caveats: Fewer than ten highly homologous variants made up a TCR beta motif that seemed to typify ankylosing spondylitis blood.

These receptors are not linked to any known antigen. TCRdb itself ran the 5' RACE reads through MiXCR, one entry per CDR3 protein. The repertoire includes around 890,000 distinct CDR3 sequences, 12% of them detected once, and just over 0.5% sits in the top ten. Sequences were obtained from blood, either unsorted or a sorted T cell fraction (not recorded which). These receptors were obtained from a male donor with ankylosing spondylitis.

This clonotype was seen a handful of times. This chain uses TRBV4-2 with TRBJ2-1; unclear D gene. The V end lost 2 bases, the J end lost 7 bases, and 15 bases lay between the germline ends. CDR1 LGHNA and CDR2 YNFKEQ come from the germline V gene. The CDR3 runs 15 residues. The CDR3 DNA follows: TGTGCCAGCAGCCAAAGCTCTCCGTCGGAAAATGAGCAGTTCTTC. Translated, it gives CASSQSSPSENEQFF.

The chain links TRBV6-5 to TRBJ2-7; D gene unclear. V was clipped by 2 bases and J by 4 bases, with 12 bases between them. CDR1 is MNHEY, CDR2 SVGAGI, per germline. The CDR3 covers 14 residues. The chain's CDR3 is CASSYDPGWYEQYF. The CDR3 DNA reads TGTGCCAGCAGTTACGATCCGGGCTGGTACGAGCAGTACTTC.

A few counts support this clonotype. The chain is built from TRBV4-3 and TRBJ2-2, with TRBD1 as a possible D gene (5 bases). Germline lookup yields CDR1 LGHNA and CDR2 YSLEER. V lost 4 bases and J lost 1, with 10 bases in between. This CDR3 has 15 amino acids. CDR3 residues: CASSRHGQNTGELFF. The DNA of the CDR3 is TGCGCCAGCAGCCGCCATGGACAGAACACCGGGGAGCTGTTTTTT.

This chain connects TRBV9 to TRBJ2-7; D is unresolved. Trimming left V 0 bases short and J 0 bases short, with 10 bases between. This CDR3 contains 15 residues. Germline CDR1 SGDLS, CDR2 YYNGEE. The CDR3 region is CASSVGTGYSYEQYF. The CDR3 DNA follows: TGTGCCAGCAGCGTAGGGACCGGGTACTCCTACGAGCAGTACTTC.

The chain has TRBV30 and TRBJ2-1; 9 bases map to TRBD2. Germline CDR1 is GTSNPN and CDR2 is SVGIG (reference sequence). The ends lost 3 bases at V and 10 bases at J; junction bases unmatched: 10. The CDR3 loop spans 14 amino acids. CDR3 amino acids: CAWSPGGRAFEQFF. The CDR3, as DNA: TGTGCCTGGAGCCCCGGCGGGAGGGCCTTCGAGCAGTTCTTC.

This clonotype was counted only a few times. CDR3 DNA sequence: TGCAGCGTTGAGAGGGGGCAGGGGGAGGAGCAGTACTTC. It encodes CSVERGQGEEQYF. The chain joins TRBV29-1 to TRBJ2-7; 7 bases agree with TRBD1. The CDR3 is 13 amino acids. Germline V gene data show CDR1 as SQVTM and CDR2 as ANQGSEA. Trimming removed 3 bases from V and 7 bases from J; junction bases left unmatched: 9.

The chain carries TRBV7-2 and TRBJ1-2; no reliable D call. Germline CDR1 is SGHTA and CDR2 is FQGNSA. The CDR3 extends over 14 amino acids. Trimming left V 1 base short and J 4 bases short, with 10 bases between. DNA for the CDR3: TGTGCCAGCAGCTTAGAAGCGGTCAGCTATGGCTACACCTTC. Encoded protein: CASSLEAVSYGYTF.

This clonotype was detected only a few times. As DNA, the CDR3 is TGTGCCAGCAGCCAACCGGCAAGGGAGACCCAGTACTTC. Its protein is CASSQPARETQYF. This sequence joins TRBV4-2 and TRBJ2-5; D is undetermined. This CDR3 is 13 amino acids long. Germline values: CDR1 LGHNA, CDR2 YNFKEQ. The V end was cut by 2 bases, the J end by 5 bases, with 9 bases between.

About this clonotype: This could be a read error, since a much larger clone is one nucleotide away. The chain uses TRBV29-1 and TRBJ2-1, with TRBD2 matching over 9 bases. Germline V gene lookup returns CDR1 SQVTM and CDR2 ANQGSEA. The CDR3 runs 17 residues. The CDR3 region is CGVDGSPAGGPKNEQFF. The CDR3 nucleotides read TGCGGCGTTGATGGTTCCCCGGCGGGAGGGCCCAAGAATGAGCAGTTCTTC.